Presented here are 17 T cell receptor beta chains from one specimen sequenced in a study of blood T cells in healthy people across ages. Together with a sample-barcoded 5' primer, a J-beta primer mix was included in a second PCR lasting about 7 to 11 cycles. TCRdb independently ran MiXCR on the 5' RACE reads; one entry per CDR3 protein. The data hold some 900,000 distinct CDR3 sequences, with around 28% observed a single time. The sample taken for sequencing was blood. The receptors derive from a woman older than 75 in good health.

This chain connects TRBV10-3 to TRBJ2-2, with 15 bases fitting TRBD2. CDR3 length equals 19 residues. V was pared by 0 bases and J by 2 bases, with 4 bases of the junction left unmatched. The germline gives CDR1 ENHRY, CDR2 SYGVKD. CDR3 sequence: CAISESWTSGRGNTGELFF. CDR3 sequence (DNA): TGTGCCATCAGTGAGTCGTGGACTAGCGGGAGGGGAAACACCGGGGAGCTGTTTTTT.

The chain links TRBV7-9 to TRBJ2-7; no clear D. Germline-derived CDR1 and CDR2 are SEHNR and FQNEAQ (reference sequence). Trimming pared 3 bases from V and 2 bases from J, leaving 14 bases between. The CDR3 sequence is 15 residues long. The CDR3 nucleotides are TGTGCCAGCAGCTTGGTAGCTGGGCGAACCTACGAGCAGTACTTC. Translation: CASSLVAGRTYEQYF.

The V call is TRBV7-2, the J call TRBJ2-7; 9 positions agree with TRBD1. Germline V gene sequence: CDR1 SGHTA, CDR2 FQGNSA. With 5 bases clipped from V and 7 bases from J, the junction kept 6 bases outside the gene matches. The CDR3 is 13 residues long. This chain's CDR3 is CASSPDRGGEQYF. CDR3 in DNA: TGTGCCAGCAGCCCGGACAGGGGAGGGGAGCAGTACTTC.

The CDR3 nucleotides read TGTGCCAGCAGTTACGGGCCGACCAATCAGCCCCAGCATTTT. Translated, it gives CASSYGPTNQPQHF. The chain employs TRBV6-2 or TRBV6-3 and TRBJ1-5, with D unclear. V dropped 2 bases and J dropped 3 bases, with 8 bases sitting between them. Germline V CDR1 and CDR2: MNHEY, SVGEGT. The CDR3 is 14 residues long.

This clonotype occurred a few times. Mismatch with germline at one junction end may stem from a read error. The gene calls are TRBV5-1 and TRBJ1-1; TRBD1 might be the D (6 bases). There are 14 residues in the CDR3. Per the germline V gene, CDR1 is SGHRS and CDR2 is YFSETQ. As DNA, the CDR3 is TGTGCCAGCAGCTTTTTACAGGGGAACACTGAAGCTTTCTTT. The encoded protein is CASSFLQGNTEAFF.

This clonotype was counted ten times or more. The chain is built from TRBV7-6 and TRBJ1-5; TRBD1 is a possible D gene (6 bases). In germline, CDR1 is SGHVS, CDR2 FNYEAQ. The CDR3 loop spans 14 amino acids. Trimming removed 5 bases at V and 3 bases at J, with 11 bases between. The CDR3 DNA reads TGTGCCAGCAGCCAACAGGGTTTCAATCAGCCCCAGCATTTT. Its translation: CASSQQGFNQPQHF.

This clonotype has ten or more counts. The chain has TRBV12-3 or TRBV12-4 and TRBJ1-5; 8 bases match TRBD1. V gave up 4 bases and J gave up 5 bases; unmatched junction bases: 7. There are 15 residues in the CDR3. The DNA of the CDR3 is TGTGCCAGCAGTTACAGGACAGGGCTCGATCAGCCCCAGCATTTT. It codes for CASSYRTGLDQPQHF.

The chain employs TRBV25-1 and TRBJ2-2, with D tentatively TRBD1 (5 bases). Germline values: CDR1 MGHDK, CDR2 SYGVNS. The V end lost 6 bases, the J end lost 0 bases, and 11 bases lay between the germline ends. The CDR3 covers 15 residues. The CDR3 here is CASSPPRANTGELFF. The CDR3, as DNA: TGTGCCAGCAGCCCTCCCAGGGCGAACACCGGGGAGCTGTTTTTT. The variable domain in full, completed from reference TRBV25-1 and TRBJ2-2, reads EADIYQTPRYLVIGTGKKITLECSQTMGHDKMYWYQQDPGMELHLIHYSYGVNSTEKGDLSSESTVSRIRTEHFPLTLESARPSHTSQYLCASSPPRANTGELFFGEGSRLTVL.

The table lists this clonotype with a few counts. A much larger clone sits a single nucleotide away, making a read error possible. The CDR3: CASSSRDRDETQYF. CDR3 in DNA: TGCGCCAGCAGCTCGAGGGACAGGGATGAGACCCAGTACTTC. V and J are TRBV5-1 and TRBJ2-5; 9 nucleotides line up with TRBD1. In germline, CDR1 is SGHRS, CDR2 YFSETQ. The trim removed 3 bases at V and 5 bases at J, leaving 5 bases unmatched. The CDR3 is 14 amino acids.

A few counts support this clonotype. This rearrangement joins TRBV4-3 to TRBJ1-3; D is unresolved. Germline CDR1 is LGHNA and CDR2 is YSLEER. The CDR3 totals 16 residues. Trimming took off 1 base at V and 0 bases at J, with 10 bases between the two ends. As DNA, the CDR3 is TGCGCCAGCAGCCAAGGCTACACCTTCTCTGGAAACACCATATATTTT. Translated, it gives CASSQGYTFSGNTIYF.

The chain employs TRBV20-1 and TRBJ2-1; 9 nucleotides match TRBD2. Matching the DNA end better, TRBJ2-7 makes the J call doubtful. The CDR3 sequence is 15 residues long. From germline, CDR1 is DFQATT and CDR2 SNEGSKA (reference sequence). Written as DNA, the CDR3 is TGCAGTGCTGAAGTCGGCGGGGGGGCCTACAATGAGCAGTACTTC. Translating gives CSAEVGGGAYNEQYF.

A few counts support this clonotype. V and J are TRBV11-2 and TRBJ1-2; TRBD1 matches 7 bases. This CDR3 spans 15 amino acids. Germline assignment: CDR1 SGHAT and CDR2 FQNNGV. J lost 1 base, V lost 5 bases, and 7 bases had no gene match. The CDR3 loop reads CASSLGQVLNYGYTF. DNA of the CDR3: TGTGCCAGCAGCCTTGGACAGGTCCTTAACTATGGCTACACCTTC.

This clonotype showed up many times. This chain connects TRBV7-2 to TRBJ2-1, with D maybe TRBD2 (7 bases). The germline gives CDR1 SGHTA, CDR2 FQGNSA. The CDR3 is made up of 15 amino acids. Between the trimmed V and J ends, which lost 3 bases and 3 bases, there was a span of 12 bases. This CDR3 is CASSFPGGLYNEQFF. In nucleotides, the CDR3 is TGTGCCAGCAGCTTCCCCGGGGGGCTCTACAATGAGCAGTTCTTC. The whole variable domain, filled in from reference TRBV7-2 and TRBJ2-1, reads GAGVSQSPSNKVTEKGKDVELRCDPISGHTALYWYRQSLGQGLEFLIYFQGNSAPDKSGLPSDRFSAERTGGSVSTLTIQRTQQEDSAVYLCASSFPGGLYNEQFFGPGTRLTVL.

This clonotype was detected only a few times. V and J are TRBV6-1 and TRBJ2-5, with 7 bases identical to TRBD1. The germline V gene has CDR1 MNHNS and CDR2 SASEGT. CDR3 length equals 15 residues. V lost 3 bases, J lost 5 bases, and 9 bases stayed unmatched. CDR3 sequence (DNA): TGTGCCAGCAGTGATCCGGCAGGGGGTATGGAGACCCAGTACTTC. Protein product: CASSDPAGGMETQYF.

Turning to this clonotype: It may be a read error: a sequence one base away is much more abundant. The rearrangement uses TRBV7-9 and TRBJ1-2, with D maybe TRBD1 (6 bases). The CDR3 contains 15 residues. Germline CDR1 reads SEHNR; CDR2 reads FQNEAQ (reference sequence). For the CDR3, the DNA is TGTGCCGGCAGCTTAGTAGGGACAACAAGTGGTGGCTACACCTTC. As protein: CAGSLVGTTSGGYTF.

This clonotype was picked up many times. The chain recombines TRBV6-2 or TRBV6-3 with TRBJ2-5, with TRBD1 as a possible D gene (6 bases). Germline V CDR1 and CDR2: MNHEY, SVGEGT. The CDR3 contains 15 residues. Trimming took off 7 bases at V and 3 bases at J, with 18 bases between the two ends. Written as DNA, the CDR3 is TGTGCCAGCATCCAATCCGGGACAAAAAAAGAGACCCAGTACTTC. It encodes CASIQSGTKKETQYF.

V usage is TRBV20-1 and J usage is TRBJ2-4; the D gene is possibly TRBD1 (6 bases). V was shortened by 3 bases and J by 1 base, with 13 bases between the two germline ends. The CDR3 spans 15 residues. Germline values: CDR1 DFQATT, CDR2 SNEGSKA (reference sequence). The CDR3 DNA follows: TGCAGTGCTAGTCTAGGGGGAGTTGCCAAAAACATTCAGTACTTC. Translating it yields CSASLGGVAKNIQYF.